The clone carrying this TCR beta chain appeared once. Its antigen is as yet unknown. The data derive from a study of OX40 agonist ivuxolimab in advanced cancers. The CDR3 loop spans 15 amino acids. V lost 1 base to trimming and J lost 1 base, with 8 bases between them. Per the germline V gene, CDR1 is LGHNA and CDR2 is YNFKEQ. Overall study results and limits: Antigen targets of the expanded peripheral T cells went undetermined.

Sequencing was performed with immunoSEQ multiplex PCR; in TCRdb, only in-frame clones are kept and a portion is missing. Among 70,000 or so clones listed, roughly 90% were seen once. Here the sequenced sample was CD4+ or CD8+ T cells sorted from blood, taken in a trial of the OX40 agonist ivuxolimab. The chain recombines TRBV4-2 with TRBJ1-3; D not certain. This receptor was identified in an adult with an advanced solid tumor such as melanoma, head and neck, liver or kidney cancer. The CDR3 DNA reads as TGTGCCAGCAGCCAAGTGTGGCCTTCTGGAAACACCATATATTTT. This gives the protein CASSQVWPSGNTIYF.